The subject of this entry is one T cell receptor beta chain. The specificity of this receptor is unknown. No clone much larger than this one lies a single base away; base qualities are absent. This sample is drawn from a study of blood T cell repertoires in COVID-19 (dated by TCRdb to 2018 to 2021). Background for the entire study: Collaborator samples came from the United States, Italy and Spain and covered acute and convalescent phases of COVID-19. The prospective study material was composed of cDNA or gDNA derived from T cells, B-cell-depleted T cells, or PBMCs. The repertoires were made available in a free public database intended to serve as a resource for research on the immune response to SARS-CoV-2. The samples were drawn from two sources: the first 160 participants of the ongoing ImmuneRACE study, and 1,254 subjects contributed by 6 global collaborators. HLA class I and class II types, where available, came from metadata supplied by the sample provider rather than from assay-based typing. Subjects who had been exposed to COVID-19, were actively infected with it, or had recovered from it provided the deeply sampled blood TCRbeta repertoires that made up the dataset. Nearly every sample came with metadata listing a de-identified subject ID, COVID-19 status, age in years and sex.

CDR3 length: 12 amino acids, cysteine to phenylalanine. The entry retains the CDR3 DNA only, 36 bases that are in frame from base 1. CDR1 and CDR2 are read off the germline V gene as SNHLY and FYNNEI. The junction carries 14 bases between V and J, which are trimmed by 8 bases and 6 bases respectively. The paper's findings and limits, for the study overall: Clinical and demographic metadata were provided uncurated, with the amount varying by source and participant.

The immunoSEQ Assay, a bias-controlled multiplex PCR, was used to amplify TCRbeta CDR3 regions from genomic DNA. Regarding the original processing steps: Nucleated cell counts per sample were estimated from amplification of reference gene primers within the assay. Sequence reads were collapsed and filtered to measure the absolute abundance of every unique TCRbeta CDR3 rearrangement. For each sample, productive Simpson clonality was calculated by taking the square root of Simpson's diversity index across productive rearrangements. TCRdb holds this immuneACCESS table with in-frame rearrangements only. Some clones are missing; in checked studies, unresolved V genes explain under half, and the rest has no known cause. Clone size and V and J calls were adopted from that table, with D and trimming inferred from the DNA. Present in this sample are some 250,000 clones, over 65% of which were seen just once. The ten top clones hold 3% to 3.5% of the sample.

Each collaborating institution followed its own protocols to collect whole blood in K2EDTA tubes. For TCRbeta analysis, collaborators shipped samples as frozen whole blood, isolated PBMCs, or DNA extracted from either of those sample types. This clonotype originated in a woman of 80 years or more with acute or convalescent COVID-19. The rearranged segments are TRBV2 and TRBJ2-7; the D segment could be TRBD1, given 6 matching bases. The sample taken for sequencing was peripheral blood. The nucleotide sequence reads TGTGCCAGCCGCCTTTTAGGGGGCGAGCAGTACTTC. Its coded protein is CASRLLGGEQYF.